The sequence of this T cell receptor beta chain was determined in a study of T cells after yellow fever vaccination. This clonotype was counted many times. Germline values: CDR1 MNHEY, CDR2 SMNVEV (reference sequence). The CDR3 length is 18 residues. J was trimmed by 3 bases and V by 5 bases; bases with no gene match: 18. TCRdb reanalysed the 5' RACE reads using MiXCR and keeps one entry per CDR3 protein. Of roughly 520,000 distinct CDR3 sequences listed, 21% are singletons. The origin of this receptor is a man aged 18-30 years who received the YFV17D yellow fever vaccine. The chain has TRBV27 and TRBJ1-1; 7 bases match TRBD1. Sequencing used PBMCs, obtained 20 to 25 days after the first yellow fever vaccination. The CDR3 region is CASSANRGWDWRDTEAFF. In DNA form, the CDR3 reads TGTGCCAGCAGTGCCAACAGGGGTTGGGATTGGCGGGACACTGAAGCTTTCTTT.